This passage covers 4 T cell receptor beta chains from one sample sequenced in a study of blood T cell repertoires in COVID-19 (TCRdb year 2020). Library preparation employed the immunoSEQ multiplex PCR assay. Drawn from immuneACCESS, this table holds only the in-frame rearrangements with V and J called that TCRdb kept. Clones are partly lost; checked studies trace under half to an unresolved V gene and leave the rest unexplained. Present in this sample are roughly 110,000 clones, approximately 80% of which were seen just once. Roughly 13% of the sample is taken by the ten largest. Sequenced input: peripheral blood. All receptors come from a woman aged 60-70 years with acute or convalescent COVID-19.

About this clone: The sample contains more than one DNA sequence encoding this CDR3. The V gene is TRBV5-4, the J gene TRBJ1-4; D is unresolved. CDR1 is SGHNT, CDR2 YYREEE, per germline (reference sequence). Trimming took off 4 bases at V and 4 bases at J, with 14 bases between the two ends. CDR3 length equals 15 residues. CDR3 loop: CASSAGGSLNEKLFF. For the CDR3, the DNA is TGTGCCAGCAGCGCGGGCGGCAGCCTTAATGAAAAACTGTTTTTT. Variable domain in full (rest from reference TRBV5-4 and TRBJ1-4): ETGVTQSPTHLIKTRGQQVTLRCSSQSGHNTVSWYQQALGQGPQFIFQYYREEENGRGNFPPRFSGLQFPNYSSELNVNALELDDSALYLCASSAGGSLNEKLFFGSGTQLSVL.

The CDR3 sequence is CASRRRQGLGTEAFF. CDR3 nucleotides: TGTGCCAGCAGGAGACGTCAGGGTTTGGGGACTGAAGCTTTCTTT. The chain links TRBV6-5 to TRBJ1-1, with D possibly being TRBD1 (5 bases). The CDR3 has 15 amino acids. Germline lookup yields CDR1 MNHEY and CDR2 SVGAGI. Trimming took off 6 bases at V and 5 bases at J, with 19 bases between the two ends.

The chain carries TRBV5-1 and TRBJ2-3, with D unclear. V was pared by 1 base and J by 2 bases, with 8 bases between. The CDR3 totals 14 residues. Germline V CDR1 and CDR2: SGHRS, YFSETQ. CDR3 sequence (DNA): TGCGCCAGCAGCTTGAATCTAGACACAGATACGCAGTATTTT. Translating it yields CASSLNLDTDTQYF. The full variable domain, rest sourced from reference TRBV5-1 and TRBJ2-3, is KAGVTQTPRYLIKTRGQQVTLSCSPISGHRSVSWYQQTPGQGLQFLFEYFSETQRNKGNFPGRFSGRQFSNSRSEMNVSTLELGDSALYLCASSLNLDTDTQYFGPGTRLTVL.

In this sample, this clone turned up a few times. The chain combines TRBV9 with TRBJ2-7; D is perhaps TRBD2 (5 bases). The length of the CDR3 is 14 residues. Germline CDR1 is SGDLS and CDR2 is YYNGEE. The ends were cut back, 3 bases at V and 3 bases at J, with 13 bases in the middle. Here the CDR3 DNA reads TGTGCCAGCAGCGCATACTTAGGAGGCTACGAGCAGTACTTC. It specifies CASSAYLGGYEQYF.